The rows below give T cell receptor beta chains drawn from one sample of a study of CD8+ T cells in alopecia areata. Sequenced by immunoSEQ multiplex PCR; TCRdb stores in-frame clones only, minus some. The repertoire holds 130,000 to 150,000 clones, with approximately 56% as singletons. The sample taken for sequencing was CD8+ T cells sorted from blood. The receptors were gathered from a human donor in good health. Each CDR3 is given with its conserved first and last residue. Fields, in order: clone size, J gene, V gene, D gene, CDR3 DNA, CDR3 protein. The D gene is left open where the match is weak. Size is stated for part of the rows, as once, few or many counts, or as a class when the clone is expanded.

NA TRBJ2-7 TRBV27 TRBD2 TGTGCCAGCAGTCCAGGGCTAGCGGGACAATCCTACGAGCAGTACTTC CASSPGLAGQSYEQYF
NA TRBJ1-2 TRBV5-1 TRBD1 TGCGCCAGCAGCCTCGACAGGGGGCGCGACTATGGCTACACCTTC CASSLDRGRDYGYTF
NA TRBJ2-4 TRBV5-4 TRBD2 TGTGCCAGCAGCCCCTTGGGGCGGGGAGGGGCCAAAAACATTCAGTACTTC CASSPLGRGGAKNIQYF
NA TRBJ2-6 TRBV9 NA TGTGCCAGCAGCGTAGCTATAGAACGCTCTGGGGCCAACGTCCTGACTTTC CASSVAIERSGANVLTF
NA TRBJ2-3 TRBV5-1 NA TGCGCCAGCAGCTTGGAACAGGTCCAGGTCACAGATACGCAGTATTTT CASSLEQVQVTDTQYF
NA TRBJ1-1 TRBV9 TRBD1 TGTGCCAGCAGCGCCTCAGGGGGCCTGAACACTGAAGCTTTCTTT CASSASGGLNTEAFF
NA TRBJ2-7 TRBV11-1 NA TGTGCCAGCAGCTTATCAGCCGGGTCAACCTACGAGCAGTACTTC CASSLSAGSTYEQYF
NA TRBJ1-4 TRBV4-1 NA TGCGCCAGCAGCCAAGCCCCGACGCTGCAGGGTGAAAAACTGTTTTTT CASSQAPTLQGEKLFF
NA TRBJ1-5 TRBV5-6 NA TGTGCCAGCATGATCGGGGGCGATAGCAATCAGCCCCAGCATTTT CASMIGGDSNQPQHF
NA TRBJ2-1 TRBV19 NA TGTGCCAGTAGTACAGGGAGTCCCTACAATGAGCAGTTCTTC CASSTGSPYNEQFF
few TRBJ2-7 TRBV4-1 TRBD2 TGCGCCAGCAGCCAAGCGGCGGGAGGGCCGGGTTACGAGCAGTACTTC CASSQAAGGPGYEQYF
NA TRBJ2-5 TRBV7-8 TRBD2 TGTGCCAGCAGCTTAGCCGGGGGGGAGCAAGAGACCCAGTACTTC CASSLAGGEQETQYF
NA TRBJ2-1 TRBV7-6 NA TGTGCCAGCGGGGACGGGTACAATGAGCAGTTCTTC CASGDGYNEQFF
NA TRBJ2-1 TRBV6-5 TRBD2 TGTGCCAGCAGAGCTAGCGGGAGCTGGGAGCAGTTCTTC CASRASGSWEQFF
NA TRBJ1-2 TRBV29-1 NA TGCAGCGTTGATAAGGGGCATTATGGCTACACCTTC CSVDKGHYGYTF
NA TRBJ2-7 TRBV25-1 NA TGTGCCAGCAGTGAATTTAGGGCAGGTTGGGGGTCCTACGAGCAGTACTTC CASSEFRAGWGSYEQYF
NA TRBJ2-3 TRBV4-1 TRBD2 TGCGCCAGCAGCCAAGCTCCCTGGGGCGGGAGGGTTTTCTCGTCCACAGATACGCAGTATTTT CASSQAPWGGRVFSSTDTQYF
NA TRBJ2-1 TRBV2 TRBD2 TGTGCCGGGTCCTTAGGACTAGGGAACAATGAGCAGTTCTTC CAGSLGLGNNEQFF
NA TRBJ2-1 TRBV7-3 TRBD2 TGTGCCAGCAGCACCGTAGCGGGAGGCCAGAATGAGCAGTTCTTC CASSTVAGGQNEQFF
NA TRBJ2-2 TRBV9 NA TGTGCCAGCAGCCCCACGGGCAATGCCGGGGAGCTGTTTTTT CASSPTGNAGELFF
few TRBJ2-7 TRBV5-6 NA TGTGCCAGCAGCTTGGGCTACGAGCAGTACTTC CASSLGYEQYF
NA TRBJ2-1 TRBV29-1 TRBD1 TGCAGCGGTAGGACAGGGGGATACAATGAGCAGTTCTTC CSGRTGGYNEQFF
few TRBJ2-1 TRBV29-1 NA TGCAGCGCACCAACGCCGGGGGCGAACAATGAGCAGTTCTTC CSAPTPGANNEQFF
NA TRBJ2-7 TRBV25-1 NA TGTGCCAGCAGTGAGGCGCATTACGAGCAGTACTTC CASSEAHYEQYF
NA TRBJ2-7 TRBV9 TRBD2 TGTGCCAGCAGCGGCGTACCCAGACTAGCGGCGAGCTCCTACGAGCAGTACTTC CASSGVPRLAASSYEQYF
NA TRBJ2-5 TRBV2 NA TGTGCCAGCAGTGAAATTAAAGAGACCCAGTACTTC CASSEIKETQYF
NA TRBJ2-1 TRBV29-1 NA TGCAGCGGCGGACCTTCCAATGAGCAGTTCTTC CSGGPSNEQFF
NA TRBJ1-2 TRBV5-4 NA TGTGCCAGCGGGCACAGGGACAAGGATAACTATGGCTACACCTTC CASGHRDKDNYGYTF
NA TRBJ2-7 TRBV27 TRBD2 TGTGCCAGCAAGACTAGCGGGAGCGCCGAGCAGTACTTC CASKTSGSAEQYF
NA TRBJ2-1 TRBV4-1 NA TGCGCCAGCAGCCCCCACCCCGCTAGCGACAGCTACAATGAGCAGTTCTTC CASSPHPASDSYNEQFF
NA TRBJ1-1 TRBV7-9 NA TGTGCCAGCAGCTTGGTCATGGGGCTCACTGAAGCTTTCTTT CASSLVMGLTEAFF
NA TRBJ2-4 TRBV29-1 NA TGCAGCGTGAGGGGACGATCTGAATGGATTCAGTACTTC CSVRGRSEWIQYF
once TRBJ2-1 TRBV28 TRBD2 TGTGCCAGCAGAGTACTAGCGGGAGACTACAATGAGCAGTTCTTC CASRVLAGDYNEQFF